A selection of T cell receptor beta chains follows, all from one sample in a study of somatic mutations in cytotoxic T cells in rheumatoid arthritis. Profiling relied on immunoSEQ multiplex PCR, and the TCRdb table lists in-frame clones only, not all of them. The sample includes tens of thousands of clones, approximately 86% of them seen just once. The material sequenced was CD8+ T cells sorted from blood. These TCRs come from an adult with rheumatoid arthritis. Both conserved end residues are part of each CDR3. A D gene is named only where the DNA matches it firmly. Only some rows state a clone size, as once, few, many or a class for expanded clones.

CASSQRETPYNEQFF	TGCGCCAGCAGCCAGAGGGAAACTCCTTACAATGAGCAGTTCTTC	few	TRBV5-1	TRBJ2-1	.
CASSSGTGVAYEQYF	TGTGCCAGTAGTAGTGGGACAGGGGTAGCCTACGAGCAGTACTTC	.	TRBV19	TRBJ2-7	TRBD1
CASTTDAANEKLFF	TGTGCCAGTACTACGGACGCGGCTAATGAAAAACTGTTTTTT	.	TRBV19	TRBJ1-4	.
CASSQVRGALYEQYF	TGCGCCAGCAGCCAAGTCAGGGGGGCTCTCTACGAGCAGTACTTC	.	TRBV4-1	TRBJ2-7	.
CASSADRGTSYEQYF	TGCGCCAGCAGCGCTGACAGGGGGACTTCCTACGAGCAGTACTTC	.	TRBV5-1	TRBJ2-7	TRBD1
CASSLDGTDTQYF	TGTGCCAGCAGCTTAGACGGCACAGATACGCAGTATTTT	once	TRBV7-9	TRBJ2-3	.
CASSYGYSGANVLTF	TGTGCCAGCAGTTACGGGTACTCTGGGGCCAACGTCCTGACTTTC	.	TRBV6-5	TRBJ2-6	.
CASSEGTAIYEQYF	TGTGCCAGCAGCGAGGGGACGGCGATCTACGAGCAGTACTTC	.	TRBV7-2	TRBJ2-7	.
CASSPGSLHAQYF	TGTGCCAGCAGTCCGGGTTCACTCCATGCCCAGTACTTC	.	TRBV2	TRBJ2-5	.
CASSSGQGVYNEQFF	TGCGCCAGCAGCTCCGGACAGGGGGTCTACAATGAGCAGTTCTTC	.	TRBV5-1	TRBJ2-1	TRBD1
CASRSGLVRYEQYF	TGTGCCAGCAGATCTGGACTAGTGCGCTACGAGCAGTACTTC	.	TRBV11-2	TRBJ2-7	TRBD2
CASSGQGGQPQHF	TGTGCCAGTTCGGGACAGGGTGGGCAGCCCCAGCATTTT	.	TRBV19	TRBJ1-5	TRBD1
CASSQALAGVYEQYF	TGCGCCAGCAGCCAAGCCCTAGCGGGGGTCTACGAGCAGTACTTC	.	TRBV4-1	TRBJ2-7	TRBD2